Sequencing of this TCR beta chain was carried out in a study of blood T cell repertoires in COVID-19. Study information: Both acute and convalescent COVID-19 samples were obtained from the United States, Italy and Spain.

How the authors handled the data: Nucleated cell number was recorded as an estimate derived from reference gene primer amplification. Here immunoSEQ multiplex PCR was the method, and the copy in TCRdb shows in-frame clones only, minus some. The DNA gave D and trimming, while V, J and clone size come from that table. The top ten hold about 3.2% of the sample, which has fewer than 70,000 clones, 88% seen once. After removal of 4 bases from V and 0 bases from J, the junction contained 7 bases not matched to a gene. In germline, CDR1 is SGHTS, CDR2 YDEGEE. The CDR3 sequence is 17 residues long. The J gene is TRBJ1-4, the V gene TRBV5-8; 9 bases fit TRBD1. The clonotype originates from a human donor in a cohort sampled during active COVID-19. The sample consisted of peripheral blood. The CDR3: CASSPGTGLSTNEKLFF. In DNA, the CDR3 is TGTGCCAGCAGCCCCGGGACAGGGCTCTCAACTAATGAAAAACTGTTTTTT.